This TCR beta chain emerged from a study of T cell responses to AZD1222 COVID-19 vaccine. Findings and caveats of the study: Spike-specific TCR breadth and depth grew following two AZD1222 doses. There were mostly white British donors and more females than males, and clonal diversity was possibly underestimated. Among AZD1222 vaccinees, only 5 to 7 were seropositive at baseline. None of the repertoires were sampled until the peak T cell response had passed.

The CDR3 is 15 residues long. V shed 1 base and J shed 1 base, with 8 bases lying between them. Germline-derived CDR1 and CDR2 are SGHTA and FQGNSA. Repertoires were generated with immunoSEQ multiplex PCR, while TCRdb's copy carries only in-frame clones and drops some. Among about 120,000 clones listed, roughly 91% were seen once. About this clone itself: Its antigen is as yet unknown.

The sequenced sample was peripheral blood, obtained 28 days after the second AZD1222 dose. The chain joins TRBV7-2 to TRBJ2-4, with unresolved D. This clonotype originated in an adult who received the AZD1222 COVID-19 vaccine. Here the CDR3 DNA reads TGTGCCAGCAGCTTAGAGGGTTTCGCCAAAAACATTCAGTACTTC. It yields the protein CASSLEGFAKNIQYF.